A selection of T cell receptor beta chains follows, all from one sample in a study of T cells after yellow fever vaccination. TCRdb reanalysed the 5' RACE reads using MiXCR and keeps one entry per CDR3 protein. The table lists 300,000 or so distinct CDR3 sequences, 7.5% to 9.5% of them singletons. Sequenced material: CD4+ T cells sorted from PBMCs, taken 5 days after the yellow fever booster vaccination. All receptors derive from a young man who received the YFV17D yellow fever vaccine. The CDR3 runs from the conserved cysteine through the conserved F or W. A D gene is named only where the DNA matches it firmly. Expanded clones get a size class; other rows say once, few or many, or leave the size out.

TRBV12-3/TRBV12-4,.,.,TRBJ1-5,TGTGCCAGCAGTTCTCAGGACAATCAGCCCCAGCATTTT,CASSSQDNQPQHF
TRBV18,.,TRBD2,TRBJ2-7,TGTGCCAGCTCACGCCTCTCGCGGGGGAATTCATACGAGCAGTACTTC,CASSRLSRGNSYEQYF
TRBV5-1,many,.,TRBJ1-3,TGCGCCAGCAGCTTTTCCGCAGGCCCCTCTGGAAACACCATATATTTT,CASSFSAGPSGNTIYF
TRBV12-3/TRBV12-4,.,.,TRBJ1-2,TGTGCCAGCAACTCCGGGACGCTTGGCTACACCTTC,CASNSGTLGYTF
TRBV19,.,TRBD1,TRBJ1-1,TGTGCCACAAGACAGGGGGGGGCATTGAACACTGAAGCTTTCTTT,CATRQGGALNTEAFF
TRBV30,.,TRBD1,TRBJ2-5,TGTGCCTTACTCTGGACAGGGTGGCAGACCCAGTACTTC,CALLWTGWQTQYF
TRBV18,.,TRBD1,TRBJ2-5,TGTGCCAGCTCACCAAGACAGGGGCCGGGAGAGACCCAGTACTTC,CASSPRQGPGETQYF
TRBV11-2,many,.,TRBJ2-2,TGTGCCAGCAGCGCGGGCATAGTCAGCACCGGGGAGCTGTTTTTT,CASSAGIVSTGELFF
TRBV5-5,few,.,TRBJ1-2,TGTGCCAGCAGCATAAGTGGCAGCGGGGGCTACACCTTC,CASSISGSGGYTF
TRBV27,.,.,TRBJ1-2,TGTGCCAGCAGTTTCTCGGGGGCGCGGAGTAACTATGGCTACACCTTC,CASSFSGARSNYGYTF
TRBV18,.,.,TRBJ1-5,TGTGCCAGCTCACCATCATGGAGTCAGCCCCAGCATTTT,CASSPSWSQPQHF
TRBV7-3,many,.,TRBJ2-5,TGTGCCAGCAGCTTCACAGCTATGGAGACCCAGTACTTC,CASSFTAMETQYF
TRBV6-2/TRBV6-3,many,.,TRBJ2-1,TGTGCCAGCAGTTCAATTCAGGGTGAGCAGTTCTTC,CASSSIQGEQFF
TRBV20-1,few,.,TRBJ1-1,TGCAGTGCTACCCCTGGAGTGAACACTGAAGCTTTCTTT,CSATPGVNTEAFF
TRBV3-2,many,.,TRBJ1-1,TGTGCCAGCAGCCAGGCGACCGCGGGTAACACTGAAGCTTTCTTT,CASSQATAGNTEAFF
TRBV7-2,.,.,TRBJ1-1,TGTGCCAGCAGCTTAGGCCAGAAAGCTTTCTTT,CASSLGQKAFF
TRBV12-3/TRBV12-4,few,.,TRBJ1-1,TGTGCCAGCAGTTCACCTCAGGGCGGGACTGAAGCTTTCTTT,CASSSPQGGTEAFF
TRBV20-1,few,.,TRBJ1-1,TGCAGTGCTAGAGAGAATTTGGGGGGGATGAACACTGAAGCTTTCTTT,CSARENLGGMNTEAFF
TRBV9,.,.,TRBJ2-3,TGTGCCAGCAGCCCGCTGGGGGCGCCGGATACGCAGTATTTT,CASSPLGAPDTQYF
TRBV20-1,.,TRBD2,TRBJ2-3,TGCAGTGCTAGAAAGCGGGGGGGCGGGTCAGATACGCAGTATTTT,CSARKRGGGSDTQYF
TRBV7-2,many,TRBD1,TRBJ2-7,TGTGCCAGCAGCTTTCAGGGGGCGAGGGAGCAGTACTTC,CASSFQGAREQYF
TRBV6-5,.,.,TRBJ2-5,TGTGCCAGCAGGATTAGGACAGTAGAGACCCAGTACTTC,CASRIRTVETQYF
TRBV6-1,.,TRBD1,TRBJ1-3,TGTGCCAGCAGTTGGGACAGGATCTCTGGAAACACCATATATTTT,CASSWDRISGNTIYF
TRBV5-1,few,.,TRBJ2-6,TGCGCCAGCAGCCCCGTATCCTCGGGATCTGGGGCCAACGTCCTGACTTTC,CASSPVSSGSGANVLTF
TRBV28,few,.,TRBJ2-7,TGTGCCAGCAGTATAGGTTACGAGCAGTACTTC,CASSIGYEQYF
TRBV5-1,few,TRBD1,TRBJ2-1,TGCGCCAGCAGTCAGACAGGGTGGGTGGTCGATGAGCAGTTCTTC,CASSQTGWVVDEQFF
TRBV11-2,many,TRBD1,TRBJ2-1,TGTGCCAGCCGGGAACCGGGACAGGTTTACAATGAGCAGTTCTTC,CASREPGQVYNEQFF
TRBV15,few,.,TRBJ1-1,TGTGCCACCAGCAGAGATAGAGGGTCAAACACTGAAGCTTTCTTT,CATSRDRGSNTEAFF
TRBV7-8,many,.,TRBJ1-5,TGTGCCAGCAGCGCTGGGCGGACCAATCAGCCCCAGCATTTT,CASSAGRTNQPQHF
TRBV7-9,.,.,TRBJ1-4,TGTGCCAGCAGCTTACCGACAGGAAGAAATGAAAAACTGTTTTTT,CASSLPTGRNEKLFF
TRBV12-3/TRBV12-4,many,.,TRBJ2-3,TGTGCCAGCAGTTTAGATTACAACACAGATACGCAGTATTTT,CASSLDYNTDTQYF
TRBV5-1,many,TRBD1,TRBJ1-1,TGCGCCAGCAGCGGGACAGGGTTGGTAGCTTTCTTT,CASSGTGLVAFF
TRBV18,.,TRBD1,TRBJ2-1,TGTGCCAGCTCACCACAACAGGGGAATGATGAGCAGTTCTTC,CASSPQQGNDEQFF
TRBV5-6,many,.,TRBJ2-1,TGTGCCAGCAGCTTCTTGTTGTTCAATGAGCAGTTCTTC,CASSFLLFNEQFF
TRBV12-3/TRBV12-4,.,.,TRBJ1-3,TGTGCCAGCAGTTCGGGGTCTTTCTCTGGAAACACCATATATTTT,CASSSGSFSGNTIYF
TRBV20-1,many,.,TRBJ2-3,TGCAGTGCTAGCCCGTTTGAGCTACGTAGCACAGATACGCAGTATTTT,CSASPFELRSTDTQYF
TRBV5-1,many,.,TRBJ1-2,TGCGCCAGCAGCCCCCCAGGCAACTATGGCTACACCTTC,CASSPPGNYGYTF
TRBV4-3,.,TRBD2,TRBJ2-3,TGCGCCAGCAGCCATTCAATTAGCGGGGCAGAAGATACGCAGTATTTT,CASSHSISGAEDTQYF
TRBV29-1,few,TRBD1,TRBJ1-4,TGCAGCGTTGAGACGGACAGGGTCGGCGAAAAACTGTTTTTT,CSVETDRVGEKLFF
TRBV19,few,TRBD1,TRBJ2-5,TGTGCCAGTAGCAGGGGGATGGTTTGGGAGACCCAGTACTTC,CASSRGMVWETQYF
TRBV7-2,few,TRBD2,TRBJ2-5,TGTGCCAGCAGCTTGAGGCGGGGGTTGGAGACCCAGTACTTC,CASSLRRGLETQYF
TRBV5-1,.,.,TRBJ2-3,TGCGCCAGCAGCTTGTACGGCGGGGAGCTCACAGATACGCAGTATTTT,CASSLYGGELTDTQYF
TRBV11-2,many,.,TRBJ2-1,TGTGCCAGCAGCTTAACGGGACTCGTTTACAATGAGCAGTTCTTC,CASSLTGLVYNEQFF
TRBV5-1,many,.,TRBJ2-3,TGCGCCAGCAGCTCGGTTGGGGGCACAGATACGCAGTATTTT,CASSSVGGTDTQYF
TRBV23-1,.,.,TRBJ1-2,TGCGCCAGCAGTCAATCGGAGACCTGTCCCTGTGGCTACACCTTC,CASSQSETCPCGYTF
TRBV7-2,few,.,TRBJ2-3,TGTGCCAGCAGCTTGGTCTGGGGGAGCACAGATACGCAGTATTTT,CASSLVWGSTDTQYF
TRBV10-3,.,TRBD2,TRBJ2-7,TGTGCCATCAGTGAACCTAGCGGGGGGATCGGATCCTACGAGCAGTACTTC,CAISEPSGGIGSYEQYF
TRBV10-3,many,TRBD2,TRBJ2-3,TGTGCCACCAAGGGGGGACTAGCGGTCGAAAGGGGCACAGATACGCAGTATTTT,CATKGGLAVERGTDTQYF
TRBV3-1,.,.,TRBJ1-1,TGTGCCAGCAGCCCCGAGGGTATGAACACTGAAGCTTTCTTT,CASSPEGMNTEAFF
TRBV7-9,few,.,TRBJ1-2,TGTGCCAGCAGCTTGGAGACCGGGAGCTATGGCTACACCTTC,CASSLETGSYGYTF
TRBV9,many,.,TRBJ2-5,TGTGCCAGCAGCGTAGGGGGTCAAGAGACCCAGTACTTC,CASSVGGQETQYF
TRBV9,many,TRBD1,TRBJ1-2,TGTGCCAGCAGCGGCACAGGGGCCGGCTATGGCTACACCTTC,CASSGTGAGYGYTF
TRBV20-1,.,TRBD2,TRBJ2-5,TGCAGTGCGGGAGCGGGGGGGAGAAGGGAGACCCAGTACTTC,CSAGAGGRRETQYF